This TCR beta chain was recorded in a study of identical twins. One entry per CDR3 protein, called by TCRdb with MiXCR from the 5' RACE reads. This table holds about 240,000 distinct CDR3 sequences, roughly a tenth found once. This clonotype has ten or more counts. CDR1 and CDR2 (germline): LGHDT, YNNKEL (reference sequence). Losses at the gene ends were 4 bases for V and 6 bases for J; bases not matched to a gene: 10. The CDR3 extends over 16 amino acids. This sequence joins TRBV3-1 and TRBJ2-3; 10 bases are a match to TRBD2. The sequence derives from a man aged 50 to 59 in good health. The sample taken for sequencing was memory T cells sorted from blood. CDR3 sequence reads: CASSLSLASGSDTQYF. The CDR3 nucleotides are TGTGCCAGCAGCCTAAGCTTGGCTAGCGGGAGCGATACGCAGTATTTT.